The rows below give T cell receptor beta chains drawn from one sample of a study of identical twins. One entry per CDR3 protein results from TCRdb running MiXCR on the 5' RACE reads. Among around 490,000 distinct CDR3 sequences listed, around 24% were seen once. These same records also appear under a second study, on yellow fever vaccine responses in identical twins.

Sequencing was carried out using CD4+ T cells sorted from blood. The source of these receptors is a woman aged 18 to 35 in good health. Each CDR3 is given with its conserved first and last residue. The order of the fields is clone size, V gene, J gene, D gene, CDR3 protein, CDR3 DNA. D genes are given only for firm matches. Clone sizes are given selectively: once, few, many, or a class where the clone is expanded.

once	TRBV4-1	TRBJ2-5	TRBD2	CASSQAPGLAYQETQYF	TGCGCCAGCAGCCAAGCGCCGGGACTAGCATACCAAGAGACCCAGTACTTC
NA	TRBV24-1	TRBJ2-1	TRBD2	CATSDRPYGGRAREQFF	TGTGCCACCAGTGATCGACCCTACGGCGGGAGGGCCCGTGAGCAGTTCTTC
few	TRBV10-3	TRBJ2-3	NA	CAISEPGSSDTQYF	TGTGCCATCAGTGAGCCGGGAAGTTCAGATACGCAGTATTTT
few	TRBV11-2	TRBJ2-1	NA	CASSLALGIYNEQFF	TGTGCCAGCAGCTTAGCTCTAGGGATCTACAATGAGCAGTTCTTC
NA	TRBV12-3/TRBV12-4	TRBJ1-2	NA	CASSPGARRGYGYTF	TGTGCCAGCAGTCCAGGAGCCCGCCGGGGGTATGGCTACACCTTC
NA	TRBV28	TRBJ1-1	NA	CASSLGKMNTEAFF	TGTGCCAGCAGTTTAGGAAAAATGAACACTGAAGCTTTCTTT
few	TRBV5-1	TRBJ2-3	TRBD1	CASSFGQGPTDTQYF	TGCGCCAGCAGCTTCGGACAGGGACCCACAGATACGCAGTATTTT
few	TRBV4-1	TRBJ1-2	NA	CASSQEVTGNYGYTF	TGCGCCAGCAGCCAAGAGGTCACAGGGAACTATGGCTACACCTTC
NA	TRBV11-2	TRBJ2-3	NA	CASSRIIYTDTQYF	TGTGCCAGCAGCAGAATTATCTACACAGATACGCAGTATTTT
NA	TRBV6-5	TRBJ2-1	TRBD2	CASSPGLARSNEQFF	TGTGCCAGCAGTCCGGGACTAGCGAGGAGTAATGAGCAGTTCTTC
NA	TRBV7-8	TRBJ1-5	NA	CASSPGQVSNQPQHF	TGTGCCAGCAGCCCGGGCCAGGTTAGCAATCAGCCCCAGCATTTT
NA	TRBV20-1	TRBJ2-1	TRBD2	CSARDPSSGRGNEQFF	TGCAGTGCTAGAGATCCCTCTAGCGGGAGGGGGAATGAGCAGTTCTTC
few	TRBV6-2/TRBV6-3	TRBJ1-1	TRBD1	CASSYVAGTGGPNTEAFF	TGTGCCAGCAGTTACGTAGCCGGGACAGGGGGCCCGAACACTGAAGCTTTCTTT
few	TRBV5-1	TRBJ2-1	NA	CASSLVASQELFF	TGCGCCAGCAGCTTGGTTGCGAGCCAGGAATTGTTCTTC
few	TRBV6-5	TRBJ2-1	NA	CASSYGGEQFF	TGTGCCAGCAGTTATGGGGGTGAGCAGTTCTTC
few	TRBV6-1	TRBJ2-1	TRBD2	CASSILAGGYNEQFF	TGTGCCAGCAGTATTCTAGCGGGAGGTTACAATGAGCAGTTCTTC
NA	TRBV7-9	TRBJ1-2	NA	CASSLYRRQLFNGYTF	TGTGCCAGCAGCTTATATAGGAGACAACTTTTCAATGGCTACACCTTC
NA	TRBV7-2	TRBJ2-7	TRBD2	CASSSPGLAFYEQYF	TGTGCCAGCAGCTCCCCGGGACTAGCATTCTACGAGCAGTACTTC
NA	TRBV27	TRBJ2-7	TRBD2	CASQIAGGYEQYF	TGTGCCAGCCAAATAGCGGGAGGCTACGAGCAGTACTTC
NA	TRBV20-1	TRBJ2-3	NA	CSFLNPGGTSTDTQYF	TGCAGTTTTCTCAATCCGGGCGGCACTAGCACAGATACGCAGTATTTT
NA	TRBV3-1	TRBJ1-2	NA	CASKHPNYGYTF	TGTGCCAGCAAGCACCCTAACTATGGCTACACCTTC
few	TRBV7-9	TRBJ2-1	NA	CASSLAPSNEQFF	TGTGCCAGCAGCTTAGCCCCCTCCAATGAGCAGTTCTTC
few	TRBV20-1	TRBJ1-1	NA	CSAQDGGASTEAFF	TGCAGTGCCCAGGACGGGGGGGCGAGCACTGAAGCTTTCTTT
NA	TRBV5-1	TRBJ2-2	NA	CASSLAEGNTGELFF	TGCGCCAGCAGCTTGGCGGAGGGGAACACCGGGGAGCTGTTTTTT
few	TRBV3-1	TRBJ1-2	TRBD1	CASSQDLGTGSLLYYGYTF	TGTGCCAGCAGCCAAGATCTAGGGACAGGGTCCCTACTATACTATGGCTACACCTTC
few	TRBV20-1	TRBJ1-1	NA	CSARLRDSEAFF	TGCAGTGCTAGGCTACGGGACTCTGAAGCTTTCTTT
few	TRBV7-9	TRBJ2-3	TRBD2	CASTLVAGGSTDTQYF	TGTGCCAGCACCTTAGTAGCGGGAGGGAGCACAGATACGCAGTATTTT
few	TRBV18	TRBJ2-1	TRBD2	CASSPPNSGDYNEQFF	TGTGCCAGCTCACCACCGAATAGCGGGGACTACAATGAGCAGTTCTTC
NA	TRBV10-3	TRBJ1-4	NA	CAISASKSNEKLFF	TGTGCCATCAGCGCCTCGAAGTCTAATGAAAAACTGTTTTTT
many	TRBV20-1	TRBJ2-1	NA	CSATTGGNEQFF	TGCAGTGCCACGACAGGTGGCAATGAGCAGTTCTTC
few	TRBV24-1	TRBJ2-1	TRBD1	CATSDWGTGVNNEQFF	TGTGCCACCAGTGATTGGGGGACAGGGGTCAACAATGAGCAGTTCTTC
few	TRBV2	TRBJ2-2	TRBD2	CASSETSMIGELFF	TGTGCCAGCAGTGAGACTAGCATGATCGGGGAGCTGTTTTTT
few	TRBV28	TRBJ2-5	TRBD1	CASSLPGQGPEGETQYF	TGTGCCAGCAGTCTCCCGGGACAGGGTCCCGAGGGAGAGACCCAGTACTTC
few	TRBV19	TRBJ2-5	TRBD2	CASSKDGTSGIQYF	TGTGCCAGCAGCAAGGATGGGACTAGTGGGATCCAGTACTTC
few	TRBV6-1	TRBJ2-2	NA	CASSEVLRGELFF	TGTGCCAGCAGTGAAGTCTTGCGGGGGGAGCTGTTTTTT
NA	TRBV2	TRBJ2-2	NA	CASSAGGQYTGELFF	TGTGCCAGCAGCGCGGGGGGACAGTACACCGGGGAGCTGTTTTTT
few	TRBV5-1	TRBJ2-7	NA	CASSLAPEPTYEQYF	TGCGCCAGCAGCTTGGCTCCCGAACCAACCTACGAGCAGTACTTC
NA	TRBV11-2	TRBJ2-3	NA	CASEWGDRFSTDTQYF	TGTGCCAGTGAATGGGGGGACCGCTTTAGCACAGATACGCAGTATTTT
few	TRBV7-9	TRBJ2-1	TRBD2	CASSFWGGYNEQFF	TGTGCCAGCAGCTTCTGGGGGGGATACAATGAGCAGTTCTTC
NA	TRBV5-1	TRBJ2-7	TRBD1	CASSTGQEIDEQYF	TGCGCCAGCAGCACGGGACAGGAGATCGACGAGCAGTACTTC
once	TRBV10-3	TRBJ2-1	TRBD2	CAIRSGLAGLEQFF	TGTGCCATCAGATCGGGACTAGCGGGACTTGAGCAGTTCTTC
NA	TRBV18	TRBJ1-2	NA	CASSTTGNNYGYTF	TGTGCCAGCTCAACCACAGGGAATAACTATGGCTACACCTTC
few	TRBV7-8	TRBJ2-2	NA	CASSLPPVGVNTGELFF	TGTGCCAGCAGCTTACCGCCCGTTGGGGTGAACACCGGGGAGCTGTTTTTT
NA	TRBV11-1	TRBJ2-3	TRBD1	CASSLVPTGGAGLRDTQYF	TGTGCCAGCAGCTTAGTTCCCACAGGGGGCGCTGGGCTACGGGATACGCAGTATTTT
NA	TRBV10-3	TRBJ2-1	NA	CAISRRERNNEQFF	TGTGCCATCAGTAGGAGGGAACGAAACAATGAGCAGTTCTTC
NA	TRBV20-1	TRBJ2-3	TRBD2	CSARLAGVSDTQYF	TGCAGTGCTCGACTAGCGGGAGTATCAGATACGCAGTATTTT
many	TRBV6-1	TRBJ1-6	NA	CASSEVNNSPLHF	TGTGCCAGCAGTGAAGTAAATAATTCACCCCTCCACTTT
NA	TRBV12-3/TRBV12-4	TRBJ2-1	TRBD1	CASSLYRGGEQFF	TGTGCCAGCAGTCTATACAGGGGTGGTGAGCAGTTCTTC
NA	TRBV6-5	TRBJ2-3	NA	CASSYSKTDTQYF	TGTGCCAGCAGTTACTCGAAGACAGATACGCAGTATTTT
few	TRBV11-2	TRBJ2-1	NA	CASSPLWETRLQFF	TGTGCCAGCAGCCCGTTGTGGGAGACTAGGCTACAGTTCTTC
NA	TRBV20-1	TRBJ1-4	TRBD1	CSARDWTGIPVHVNEKLFF	TGCAGTGCTAGAGATTGGACAGGGATCCCCGTCCACGTTAATGAAAAACTGTTTTTT
few	TRBV12-3/TRBV12-4	TRBJ2-3	TRBD1	CASSGTTGTTLDTQYF	TGTGCCAGCAGTGGTACGACAGGGACGACCTTGGATACGCAGTATTTT